Listed here are 13 T cell receptor beta chains from one sample, sequenced in a study of T cell clonality in common variable immunodeficiency. Sequenced by immunoSEQ multiplex PCR; TCRdb stores in-frame clones only, minus some. This sample includes approximately 52,000 clones with no singletons; its ten biggest clones take up around 3.2%. Material for sequencing was peripheral blood mononuclear cells. The receptors shown here come from a person between 18 and 69 years old in good health.

This clone was observed at least ten times. The read gets to within 3 residues of the CDR3 end, and the germline J gene fills in the rest. The rearrangement uses TRBV11-2 and TRBJ2-7; D possibly corresponds to TRBD2 (5 bases). Germline V gene data show CDR1 as SGHAT and CDR2 as FQNNGV. The CDR3 has 14 amino acids. V lost 0 bases, J lost 0 bases, and 6 bases lay in between. Partial CDR3 DNA: TGTGCCAGCAGCTTAGATGACTACTCCTACGAG. Its translation: CASSLDDYSYE. The entire CDR3 is CASSLDDYSYEQYF. Combining the CDR3 with reference TRBV11-2 and TRBJ2-7 gives the whole variable domain EAGVAQSPRYKIIEKRQSVAFWCNPISGHATLYWYQQILGQGPKLLIQFQNNGVVDDSQLPKDRFSAERLKGVDSTLKIQPAKLEDSAVYLCASSLDDYSYEQYFGPGTRLTVT.

This clone was counted many times. The missing CDR3 end, 3 residues past where the read stops, is filled in from the germline J gene. This chain links TRBV7-2 with TRBJ1-2; 9 bases map to TRBD1. The CDR3 length is 16 residues. Germline CDR1 reads SGHTA; CDR2 reads FQGNSA. This CDR3 is CASSLALGTGINGYTF. The sequenced CDR3 bases are TGTGCCAGCAGCTTAGCGCTCGGGACAGGGATTAACGGC.

This clone was detected many times. The read halts 3 residues ahead of the CDR3 end, with the missing end drawn from the germline J gene. The chain carries TRBV20-1 and TRBJ2-7; 10 bases match TRBD2. V gave up 6 bases and J gave up 5 bases; unmatched junction bases: 10. The germline CDR1 and CDR2 sequences are DFQATT and SNEGSKA (reference sequence). The CDR3 is 14 residues long. CDR3 sequence reads: CSAYLAGARNEQYF. The sequenced CDR3 bases are TGCAGTGCGTATCTAGCGGGAGCTCGGAACGAG.

This clone was seen at least ten times. The CDR3 is cut off 3 residues early in the read; its end comes from the germline J gene. The chain couples TRBV19 to TRBJ2-1; tentative D call: TRBD1 (5 bases). CDR1 LNHDA and CDR2 SQIVND come from the germline V gene (reference sequence). The CDR3 is 15 residues long. Trimming took off 10 bases at V and 4 bases at J, with 20 bases between the two ends. The CDR3 sequence is CATAISGFLYNEQFF. The CDR3 bases that were read are TGTGCCACCGCGATCTCAGGGTTCCTTTACAATGAG.

In this sample, this clone turned up many times. The CDR3 goes on 3 residues after the read ends, and that part is filled in from the germline J gene. The chain uses TRBV7-3 and TRBJ2-2; TRBD2 matches at 15 bases. V was pared by 4 bases and J by 5 bases, with 2 bases of the junction left unmatched. CDR3 length: 16 residues. Germline assignment: CDR1 SGHTA and CDR2 FQGTGA. Partial CDR3 DNA: TGTGCCAGCAGCTACGGACTAGCGGGAGGGACCGGGGAG. Residues: CASSYGLAGGTGE. The whole CDR3 protein is CASSYGLAGGTGELFF. Combining the CDR3 with reference TRBV7-3 and TRBJ2-2 gives the whole variable domain GAGVSQTPSNKVTEKGKYVELRCDPISGHTALYWYRQSLGQGPEFLIYFQGTGAADDSGLPNDRFFAVRPEGSVSTLKIQRTERGDSAVYLCASSYGLAGGTGELFFGEGSRLTVL.

This clone has ten or more counts. The DNA ends 3 residues before the CDR3 does, and the rest of the CDR3 is filled in from the germline J gene. This chain links TRBV18 with TRBJ2-1; 9 bases line up with TRBD2. V lost 2 bases and J lost 3; bases outside the gene matches: 5. Germline CDR1 and CDR2: KGHSH and LQKENI. The CDR3 is 16 residues long. The CDR3: CASSPDPSGIYNEQFF. The DNA read from the CDR3 is TGTGCCAGCTCACCAGATCCTAGCGGGATCTACAATGAG.

The table lists this clone with a few counts. Sequencing ends 3 residues short of the CDR3 end; the germline J gene provides the rest. This rearrangement joins TRBV6-2 or TRBV6-3 to TRBJ1-1, with D hard to call. CDR3 length equals 12 residues. Germline values: CDR1 MNHEY, CDR2 SVGEGT. The CDR3: CASSYGVGVAFF. CDR3 DNA (partial): TGTGCCAGCAGTTACGGGGTCGGGGTA.

The table lists this clone with many counts. This CDR3 reads CASSEDFGLAVTDTQYF. The CDR3 bases that were read are TGTGCCAGCAGTGAAGATTTTGGACTAGCGGTCACAGATACG. The gene calls are TRBV2 and TRBJ2-3; 10 bases align to TRBD2. The read gets to within 3 residues of the CDR3 end, and the germline J gene fills in the rest. The CDR3 covers 17 residues. The germline V gene has CDR1 SNHLY and CDR2 FYNNEI. J gave up 2 bases and V 1 base, and 6 bases lay outside the gene matches.

This clone was counted a few times. The read halts 3 residues ahead of the CDR3 end, with the missing end drawn from the germline J gene. The V call is TRBV20-1, the J call TRBJ1-1; TRBD1 matches 9 bases. Germline-derived CDR1 and CDR2 are DFQATT and SNEGSKA (reference sequence). After removal of 0 bases from V and 4 bases from J, the junction contained 9 bases not matched to a gene. The CDR3 runs to 16 residues. Partial CDR3 DNA: TGCAGTGCTAGAGATCTCCTCGACAGGGGGGCCACTGAA. Protein sequence: CSARDLLDRGATE. The full CDR3 protein is CSARDLLDRGATEAFF.

This clone was found many times. The CDR3 end falls 3 residues outside the read, so it is completed with the germline J gene. The rearrangement uses TRBV30 and TRBJ1-2; TRBD1 matches at 8 bases. This CDR3 comprises 11 residues. Germline V gene data show CDR1 as GTSNPN and CDR2 as SVGIG (reference sequence). The DNA read from the CDR3 is TGTGCCTGGGGACAGGGAGGAGGC. It specifies CAWGQGGG. The entire CDR3 protein is CAWGQGGGYTF.

In this sample, this clone turned up many times. The read stops 3 residues short of the end of the CDR3; the missing end is completed from the germline J gene. The rearrangement joins TRBV18 to TRBJ1-2; D possibly corresponds to TRBD1 (6 bases). V lost 3 bases and J 5 bases, leaving 25 bases between the germline ends. This CDR3 region has 18 residues. Germline CDR1 is KGHSH and CDR2 is LQKENI. The CDR3 here is CASSPLDSGAGDWYGYTF. CDR3 DNA (partial): TGTGCCAGCTCACCGCTAGATTCCGGGGCAGGGGATTGGTATGGC.

This clone was counted many times. The read terminates 3 residues ahead of where the CDR3 ends, so the germline J gene completes it. This chain connects TRBV5-1 to TRBJ1-2; D may be TRBD1 (6 bases). This CDR3 has 14 residues. V lost 2 bases and J lost 3, with 11 bases in between. Germline V CDR1 and CDR2: SGHRS, YFSETQ. CDR3 residues: CASSFTGSHYGYTF. CDR3 bases read: TGCGCCAGCAGCTTCACAGGGAGCCACTATGGC.

This clone was seen many times. The read terminates 3 residues ahead of where the CDR3 ends, so the germline J gene completes it. The chain carries TRBV12-5 and TRBJ2-3; 9 bases align to TRBD2. Germline loops: CDR1 LGHNT, CDR2 FRNRAP. Germline trimming cut 4 bases from V and 0 bases from J; bases unmatched to any gene: 5. The CDR3 has 16 amino acids. CDR3 bases read: TGTGCTAGTGGTTCCCGACTAGCGGATAGCACAGATACG. Translated, it gives CASGSRLADSTDT. The full CDR3 sequence reads CASGSRLADSTDTQYF.